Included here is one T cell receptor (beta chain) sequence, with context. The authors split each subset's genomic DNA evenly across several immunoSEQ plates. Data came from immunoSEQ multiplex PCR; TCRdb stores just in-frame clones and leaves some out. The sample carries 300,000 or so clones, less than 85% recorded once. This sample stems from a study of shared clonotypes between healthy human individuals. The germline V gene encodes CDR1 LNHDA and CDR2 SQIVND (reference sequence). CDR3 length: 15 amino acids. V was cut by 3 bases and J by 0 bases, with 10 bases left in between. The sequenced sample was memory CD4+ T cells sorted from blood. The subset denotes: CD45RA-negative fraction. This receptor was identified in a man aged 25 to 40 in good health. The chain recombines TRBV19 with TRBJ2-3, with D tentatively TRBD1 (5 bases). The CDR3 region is CASSMGQSSTDTQYF. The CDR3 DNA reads TGTGCCAGTAGTATGGGGCAATCTAGCACAGATACGCAGTATTTT. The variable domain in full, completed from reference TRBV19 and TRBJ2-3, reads DGGITQSPKYLFRKEGQNVTLSCEQNLNHDAMYWYRQDPGQGLRLIYYSQIVNDFQKGDIAEGYSVSREKKESFPLTVTSAQKNPTAFYLCASSMGQSSTDTQYFGPGTRLTVL.